These 15 T cell receptor beta chains were sequenced from one sample in a study of Graves' ophthalmopathy and Graves' hyperthyroidism. The sequenced template was RNA, covering the TCR beta CDR3 region. The first round was an RT-PCR with HTBI primers, and the second round was a multiplex PCR. TCRdb re-derived calls from the multiplex PCR reads in MiXCR, one entry per CDR3 protein. The sample shows 1 million to 1.3 million distinct CDR3 sequences, less than 45% of them seen only once. Sequenced: peripheral blood or thyroid tissue (not recorded which). The receptor set was obtained from an adult man with Graves' hyperthyroidism.

This clonotype has a count of ten or more. The V and J genes are TRBV12-3 or TRBV12-4 and TRBJ2-7; 7 bases map to TRBD1. With V trimmed by 2 bases and J by 5 bases, 3 bases remained unmatched. The CDR3 runs to 13 residues. In nucleotides, the CDR3 is TGTGCCAGCAGTTTATACAGGGGAAACGAGCAGTACTTC. Protein product: CASSLYRGNEQYF.

The rearrangement uses TRBV6-2 or TRBV6-3 and TRBJ2-7; tentatively, D is TRBD1 or TRBD2 (6 bases each). V lost 6 bases to trimming and J lost 7 bases, with 16 bases between them. CDR3 size: 13 residues. Looked up from germline, CDR1 is MNHEY and CDR2 is SVGEGT. The CDR3, as DNA: TGTGCCAGCAGAAACGATCGGAGGGGGGAGCAGTACTTC. This codes for CASRNDRRGEQYF.

This chain connects TRBV9 to TRBJ1-3; D is ambiguous. Germline loops: CDR1 SGDLS, CDR2 YYNGEE. V lost 1 base to trimming and J lost 5 bases, with 19 bases between them. This CDR3 comprises 17 residues. The CDR3 DNA reads TGTGCCAGCAGCGTATACCCCCCATCCCCAGGACGAAACACCATATATTTT. This translates into CASSVYPPSPGRNTIYF.

This rearrangement joins TRBV7-2 to TRBJ2-5; 7 bases line up with TRBD1. The length of the CDR3 is 15 residues. With 3 bases clipped from V and 7 bases from J, the junction kept 11 bases outside the gene matches. Germline V CDR1 and CDR2: SGHTA, FQGNSA. The CDR3: CASSFEGAGGVTQYF. CDR3 nucleotide sequence: TGTGCCAGCAGCTTCGAGGGGGCAGGTGGTGTGACCCAGTACTTC.

Ten or more counts support this clonotype. V usage is TRBV25-1 and J usage is TRBJ2-7; the D call may be TRBD1 or TRBD2 (5 bases each). V was clipped by 5 bases and J by 4 bases, with 21 bases between them. Germline-derived CDR1 and CDR2 are MGHDK and SYGVNS. This CDR3 is built from 16 residues. CDR3 protein: CASSLRLRGEKYEQYF. The DNA of the CDR3 is TGTGCCAGCAGTCTCCGATTGAGAGGGGAAAAGTACGAGCAGTACTTC.

V is TRBV7-3 and J is TRBJ2-2; D might be TRBD2 (6 bases). The V gene lost 1 base and the J gene lost 7 bases, with 13 bases spanning the gap. The CDR3 totals 15 residues. From germline, CDR1 is SGHTA and CDR2 FQGTGA. CDR3 DNA sequence: TGTGCCAGCAGCTTAATGGCTAGCGAGGGCGGGGAGCTGTTTTTT. Protein: CASSLMASEGGELFF. Looking up the rest from reference TRBV7-3 and TRBJ2-2 gives the full variable domain: GAGVSQTPSNKVTEKGKYVELRCDPISGHTALYWYRQSLGQGPEFLIYFQGTGAADDSGLPNDRFFAVRPEGSVSTLKIQRTERGDSAVYLCASSLMASEGGELFFGEGSRLTVL.

This clonotype was recorded many times. This chain joins TRBV7-7 and TRBJ2-7; 8 bases are shared with TRBD1. J gave up 2 bases and V 5 bases, and 5 bases lay outside the gene matches. CDR3 length: 14 residues. The germline gives CDR1 SSHAT, CDR2 FNYEAQ (reference sequence). CDR3 nucleotide sequence: TGTGCCAGCAGCCCGGACAGGGTCCCCTACGAGCAGTACTTC. Its translation: CASSPDRVPYEQYF.

Remarks on this clonotype: A much bigger clone sits one base away, suggesting this may be a read error. The V gene is TRBV7-2, the J gene TRBJ1-2, with TRBD1 matching over 7 bases. The CDR3 length is 13 residues. Germline-derived CDR1 and CDR2 are SGHTA and FQGNSA. The CDR3: CANSLRQGTGYTF. CDR3 sequence (DNA): TGTGCCAACAGCCTCAGACAGGGAACGGGCTACACCTTC.

About this clonotype: One base away lies a much larger clone, so this may be a sequencing read error. The chain carries TRBV20-1 and TRBJ1-2; D not resolved. Germline CDR1 DFQATT, CDR2 SNEGSKA (reference sequence). There are 13 residues in the CDR3. CDR3 coding DNA: TGCAGCGTTAGCGTTAGCGGTAACTATGGCTACACCTTC. As protein: CSVSVSGNYGYTF.

This clonotype has only a few counts. V gene TRBV7-9 combines with J gene TRBJ1-3; D might be TRBD1 (6 bases). The CDR3 contains 16 residues. V shed 5 bases and J shed 0 bases, with 14 bases lying between them. The germline gives CDR1 SEHNR, CDR2 FQNEAQ (reference sequence). DNA for the CDR3: TGTGCCAGCAGCCGTATGACAGGTTTCTCTGGAAACACCATATATTTT. Translating gives CASSRMTGFSGNTIYF.

This clonotype was seen only a few times. This sequence may be a read error, since a much larger clone differs from it by one base. This rearrangement joins TRBV10-3 to TRBJ2-7, with D tentatively TRBD1 or TRBD2 (5 bases each). Germline CDR1 is ENHRY and CDR2 is SYGVKD. There are 13 residues in the CDR3. This CDR3 reads CAINPSAGSEQCF. The DNA of the CDR3 is TGTGCCATCAACCCCTCGGCAGGGAGCGAGCAGTGCTTC.

This clonotype was observed a few times. This sequence joins TRBV20-1 and TRBJ2-6; weak D call: TRBD1 (6 bases). The CDR3 extends over 15 amino acids. The V gene lost 5 bases and the J gene lost 0 bases, with 11 bases spanning the gap. Germline loops: CDR1 DFQATT, CDR2 SNEGSKA (reference sequence). CDR3 DNA: TGCAGTGCTGCCGGGACATTCTCTGGGGCCAACGTCCTGACTTTC. It yields the protein CSAAGTFSGANVLTF.

For this clonotype: A much larger clone lies a single base off, so this may be a read error. V and J are TRBV19 and TRBJ1-1, with 8 bases lining up with TRBD1. The CDR3 extends over 18 amino acids. The V and J ends lost 4 bases and 5 bases, in that order; junction bases with no gene match: 18. CDR1 and CDR2 from the germline V gene are LNHDA and SQIVND (reference sequence). CDR3 coding DNA: TGTGCCAGTAGTACCCGGGGCCCTCCCAGGACAGGGAGGACTGAAGCTTTCTTT. This translates into CASSTRGPPRTGRTEAFF.

As to this clonotype: A read error may explain this, as a much larger clone is one base away. This rearrangement joins TRBV20-1 to TRBJ1-5; TRBD1 might be the D (5 bases). Germline assignment: CDR1 DFQATT and CDR2 SNEGSKA (reference sequence). The ends were cut back, 3 bases at V and 8 bases at J, with 20 bases in the middle. The CDR3 extends over 15 amino acids. CDR3: CSASSGTEPQKPQHF. The CDR3, as DNA: TGCAGTGCTAGCTCAGGGACGGAGCCTCAGAAGCCCCAGCATTTT.

This clonotype was observed at least ten times. The J gene is TRBJ1-5, the V gene TRBV20-1, with D unresolved. V gave up 3 bases and J gave up 0 bases, with 9 bases separating them. CDR1 is DFQATT and CDR2 is SNEGSKA in the germline V gene (reference sequence). The CDR3 totals 14 residues. The DNA of the CDR3 is TGCAGTGCTAGTGATGTCCTTAGCAATCAGCCCCAGCATTTT. Its translation is CSASDVLSNQPQHF.